Listed below are T cell receptor beta chains from one sample, sequenced in a study of T cell changes during pregnancy in multiple sclerosis. The protocol was immunoSEQ multiplex PCR, while the TCRdb copy is restricted to in-frame clones and leaves out a portion. The sample has about 40,000 clones; about 87% are singletons. Sequencing used peripheral blood, obtained in the first trimester of pregnancy. The receptors were sampled from a female donor in good health, enrolled as a control in a pregnancy study. Both conserved end residues are part of each CDR3. The order of the fields is V gene, clone size, D gene, J gene, CDR3 DNA, CDR3 protein. The D gene is left open where the match is weak. Only some rows state a clone size, as once, few, many or a class for expanded clones.

v_gene: TRBV6-5; abundance: -; d_gene: -; j_gene: TRBJ1-6; CDR3nt: TGTGCCAGCAGTTACTTATCCCGGGGTAATTCACCCCTCCACTTT; CDR3aa: CASSYLSRGNSPLHF
v_gene: TRBV25-1; abundance: -; d_gene: -; j_gene: TRBJ1-6; CDR3nt: TGTGCCAGCAGTGACGACCAACTCGGAGGTTCACCCCTCCACTTT; CDR3aa: CASSDDQLGGSPLHF
v_gene: TRBV6-5; abundance: -; d_gene: TRBD1; j_gene: TRBJ1-1; CDR3nt: TGTGCCAGCAGAGGGGGCGGTGGGACTGAAGCTTTCTTT; CDR3aa: CASRGGGGTEAFF
v_gene: TRBV30; abundance: -; d_gene: -; j_gene: TRBJ1-1; CDR3nt: TGTGCCTGGAGTGTCGGCAGGGTGGGGACTGAAGCTTTCTTT; CDR3aa: CAWSVGRVGTEAFF
v_gene: TRBV6-1; abundance: -; d_gene: TRBD1; j_gene: TRBJ1-2; CDR3nt: TGTGCCAGCAGTGACCGACCAGTCAACAGGGGTAGTGGCTACACCTTC; CDR3aa: CASSDRPVNRGSGYTF
v_gene: TRBV13; abundance: -; d_gene: TRBD2; j_gene: TRBJ2-1; CDR3nt: TGTGCCAGCAGCTCCCGGGGGGGCCGGGACAATGAGCAGTTCTTC; CDR3aa: CASSSRGGRDNEQFF
v_gene: TRBV27; abundance: -; d_gene: -; j_gene: TRBJ1-4; CDR3nt: TGTGCCAGCACAGGGCAGACGGGTGAAAAACTGTTTTTT; CDR3aa: CASTGQTGEKLFF
v_gene: TRBV7-8; abundance: -; d_gene: -; j_gene: TRBJ1-6; CDR3nt: TGTGCCAGCAGCTTAAGTTTTGGAGGGCAGGCGAGCTCCTATAATTCACCCCTCCACTTT; CDR3aa: CASSLSFGGQASSYNSPLHF
v_gene: TRBV28; abundance: -; d_gene: TRBD1; j_gene: TRBJ1-5; CDR3nt: TGTGCCAGCAGTTTATCACAGGGGCAGGGTCAGCCCCAGCATTTT; CDR3aa: CASSLSQGQGQPQHF
v_gene: TRBV6-5; abundance: -; d_gene: TRBD2; j_gene: TRBJ2-1; CDR3nt: TGTGCCAGCAGTTACTCGTGGCGGGGGGGGAACAATGAGCAGTTCTTC; CDR3aa: CASSYSWRGGNNEQFF
v_gene: TRBV7-9; abundance: -; d_gene: -; j_gene: TRBJ2-2; CDR3nt: TGTGCCAGCAGCCCTCCATTGGGGAGATACACCGGGGAGCTGTTTTTT; CDR3aa: CASSPPLGRYTGELFF
v_gene: TRBV6-5; abundance: -; d_gene: TRBD1; j_gene: TRBJ2-3; CDR3nt: TGTGCCAGCAGCCTCGGACAGGGCCGCACAGATACGCAGTATTTT; CDR3aa: CASSLGQGRTDTQYF
v_gene: TRBV30; abundance: once; d_gene: TRBD1; j_gene: TRBJ1-2; CDR3nt: TGTGCCTGGTCAACAGGGGGAGGTGGCTATGGCTACACCTTC; CDR3aa: CAWSTGGGGYGYTF
v_gene: TRBV7-3; abundance: -; d_gene: TRBD1; j_gene: TRBJ1-2; CDR3nt: TGTGCCAGCAGCCCCGGGACAGGATCTAACTATGGCTACACCTTC; CDR3aa: CASSPGTGSNYGYTF
v_gene: TRBV10-3; abundance: -; d_gene: -; j_gene: TRBJ2-5; CDR3nt: TGTGCCATCAGTGAGTCTTACCGGGGAGTCGGGGAGACCCAGTACTTC; CDR3aa: CAISESYRGVGETQYF
v_gene: TRBV5-6; abundance: -; d_gene: -; j_gene: TRBJ2-1; CDR3nt: TGTGCCAGCAGCCGAGGGGGGGCCCCGACCCCGTTCTTC; CDR3aa: CASSRGGAPTPFF
v_gene: TRBV4-3; abundance: few; d_gene: -; j_gene: TRBJ2-2; CDR3nt: TGCGCCAGCAGCCTAAGGTCAGGTTGGACCGGGGAGCTGTTTTTT; CDR3aa: CASSLRSGWTGELFF
v_gene: TRBV18; abundance: -; d_gene: -; j_gene: TRBJ1-3; CDR3nt: TGTGCCAGCTCACCACAGGGGGTCGGAAACACCATATATTTT; CDR3aa: CASSPQGVGNTIYF
v_gene: TRBV6-1; abundance: -; d_gene: -; j_gene: TRBJ2-5; CDR3nt: TGTGCCAGCAGTGAAGAGGGCAGGGGTGTGGAGACCCAGTACTTC; CDR3aa: CASSEEGRGVETQYF
v_gene: TRBV19; abundance: -; d_gene: -; j_gene: TRBJ1-5; CDR3nt: TGTGCCAGTAGTGTTCTATACCCGAGCAATCAGCCCCAGCATTTT; CDR3aa: CASSVLYPSNQPQHF
v_gene: TRBV7-2; abundance: -; d_gene: -; j_gene: TRBJ2-2; CDR3nt: TGTGCCAGCAGCTTAGTATCCACCGGGGAGCTGTTTTTT; CDR3aa: CASSLVSTGELFF
v_gene: TRBV9; abundance: -; d_gene: -; j_gene: TRBJ2-3; CDR3nt: TGTGCCAGCAGCTCTCGGGGAACCGGGGATACGCAGTATTTT; CDR3aa: CASSSRGTGDTQYF
v_gene: TRBV6-5; abundance: -; d_gene: TRBD1; j_gene: TRBJ2-7; CDR3nt: TGTGCCAGCAGTTACTCACAGGGGGGTCTGGGCGAGCAGTACTTC; CDR3aa: CASSYSQGGLGEQYF
v_gene: TRBV11-2; abundance: -; d_gene: TRBD2; j_gene: TRBJ2-5; CDR3nt: TGTGCCAGCAGCTCCGGACTAGCGGGGAGTTCGACGGGTGAGACCCAGTACTTC; CDR3aa: CASSSGLAGSSTGETQYF
v_gene: TRBV27; abundance: -; d_gene: TRBD2; j_gene: TRBJ2-1; CDR3nt: TGTGCCAGCAGTTTAGGGACTAGCGGGAAGAATGAGCAGTTCTTC; CDR3aa: CASSLGTSGKNEQFF
v_gene: TRBV19; abundance: -; d_gene: -; j_gene: TRBJ1-2; CDR3nt: TGTGCCAGTAGTATAGATGGTGCAGGGTACCCTTATGGCTACACCTTC; CDR3aa: CASSIDGAGYPYGYTF
v_gene: TRBV6-5; abundance: -; d_gene: TRBD2; j_gene: TRBJ2-1; CDR3nt: TGTGCCAGCAGTTACGTGGCGGGAGGAGGGGATGAGCAGTTCTTC; CDR3aa: CASSYVAGGGDEQFF
v_gene: TRBV5-4; abundance: once; d_gene: TRBD1; j_gene: TRBJ1-4; CDR3nt: TGTGCCAGCAGCCCAACCTCGGGACAGGGGAATGAAAAACTGTTTTTT; CDR3aa: CASSPTSGQGNEKLFF
v_gene: TRBV7-9; abundance: -; d_gene: TRBD2; j_gene: TRBJ2-7; CDR3nt: TGTGCCAGCAGCTCCTTCGGGGGGGTTGGCCACGAGCAGTACTTC; CDR3aa: CASSSFGGVGHEQYF
v_gene: TRBV6-5; abundance: -; d_gene: -; j_gene: TRBJ2-7; CDR3nt: TGTGCCAGCAGTTACGTCAGAGGGTCCTACGAGCAGTACTTC; CDR3aa: CASSYVRGSYEQYF
v_gene: TRBV5-1; abundance: -; d_gene: -; j_gene: TRBJ2-7; CDR3nt: TGCGCCAGCACCTTTAACACAGGGCCTGGCGAGCAGTACTTC; CDR3aa: CASTFNTGPGEQYF
v_gene: TRBV6-5; abundance: -; d_gene: -; j_gene: TRBJ2-5; CDR3nt: TGTGCCAGACTACGCGGCGGCCAAGAGACCCAGTACTTC; CDR3aa: CARLRGGQETQYF
v_gene: TRBV6-1; abundance: -; d_gene: TRBD2; j_gene: TRBJ2-3; CDR3nt: TGTGCCAGCAGTGAAACTAGCGGGGGGCGCACAGATACGCAGTATTTT; CDR3aa: CASSETSGGRTDTQYF
v_gene: TRBV28; abundance: -; d_gene: -; j_gene: TRBJ2-7; CDR3nt: TGTGCCAGCAGTCGTTCCGGGTCAAACTACGAGCAGTACTTC; CDR3aa: CASSRSGSNYEQYF
v_gene: TRBV30; abundance: -; d_gene: -; j_gene: TRBJ2-7; CDR3nt: TGTGCCTGGACCATTGGTGTGGGGGGGCTCTACGAGCAGTACTTC; CDR3aa: CAWTIGVGGLYEQYF
v_gene: TRBV6-1; abundance: -; d_gene: TRBD2; j_gene: TRBJ2-1; CDR3nt: TGTGCCAGCAGTGAAGCGCTTCGACTAGCGGGAGACAATGAGCAGTTCTTC; CDR3aa: CASSEALRLAGDNEQFF
v_gene: TRBV15; abundance: -; d_gene: -; j_gene: TRBJ2-7; CDR3nt: TGTGCCACCAGCGGCGGTCGAAAGGAGCAGTACTTC; CDR3aa: CATSGGRKEQYF
v_gene: TRBV25-1; abundance: -; d_gene: -; j_gene: TRBJ2-5; CDR3nt: TGTGCCAGCAGTGAATATGGCCGTCAAGAGACCCAGTACTTC; CDR3aa: CASSEYGRQETQYF
v_gene: TRBV7-2; abundance: -; d_gene: TRBD2; j_gene: TRBJ2-7; CDR3nt: TGTGCCAGCAGCTCCACTAGCGGCCCCTACGAGCAGTACTTC; CDR3aa: CASSSTSGPYEQYF
v_gene: TRBV21-1; abundance: -; d_gene: -; j_gene: TRBJ2-1; CDR3nt: TGTGCCTCGGGGGTAGCCTCCTCCTACAATGAGCAGTTCTTC; CDR3aa: CASGVASSYNEQFF
v_gene: TRBV9; abundance: -; d_gene: -; j_gene: TRBJ1-1; CDR3nt: TGTGCCAGCAGCGCCCAGAACACTGAAGCTTTCTTT; CDR3aa: CASSAQNTEAFF
v_gene: TRBV15; abundance: -; d_gene: TRBD1; j_gene: TRBJ2-6; CDR3nt: TGTGCCACCAGCAGACCAGCCGGGACAGATACTGGGGCCAACGTCCTGACTTTC; CDR3aa: CATSRPAGTDTGANVLTF
v_gene: TRBV7-8; abundance: -; d_gene: -; j_gene: TRBJ2-3; CDR3nt: TGTGCCAGCAGCTTCCAGAGCGGCGGTACAGATACGCAGTATTTT; CDR3aa: CASSFQSGGTDTQYF
v_gene: TRBV7-9; abundance: -; d_gene: TRBD2; j_gene: TRBJ2-7; CDR3nt: TGTGCCAGCAGCATTACTAGCGGCACCCGGGCCTACGAGCAGTACTTC; CDR3aa: CASSITSGTRAYEQYF
v_gene: TRBV28; abundance: -; d_gene: TRBD2; j_gene: TRBJ2-1; CDR3nt: TGTGCCAGCACCCTCTGGACTAGCGGGAGATCTAGTGAGCAGTTCTTC; CDR3aa: CASTLWTSGRSSEQFF
v_gene: TRBV9; abundance: -; d_gene: -; j_gene: TRBJ1-3; CDR3nt: TGTGCCAGCAGCGTAGATTCGGGGATTGGAAACACCATATATTTT; CDR3aa: CASSVDSGIGNTIYF
v_gene: TRBV9; abundance: -; d_gene: TRBD2; j_gene: TRBJ2-1; CDR3nt: TGTGCCAGCAGCGTTAGCGGGGCAGGCTACAATGAGCAGTTCTTC; CDR3aa: CASSVSGAGYNEQFF